The 15 T cell receptor beta chains presented below share a single source sample, sequenced in a study of OX40 agonist ivuxolimab in advanced cancers. Here immunoSEQ multiplex PCR was the method, and the copy in TCRdb shows in-frame clones only, minus some. The sample has approximately 94,000 clones; 80% to 95% are singletons. This material consisted of CD4+ or CD8+ T cells sorted from blood, taken in a trial of the OX40 agonist ivuxolimab. These TCRs come from an adult with an advanced solid tumor such as melanoma, head and neck, liver or kidney cancer.

This clone was picked up one time. This chain connects TRBV4-1 to TRBJ2-4, with D tentatively TRBD1 (6 bases). The CDR3 extends over 16 amino acids. Trimming cost V 4 bases and J 3 bases, with 16 bases left between them. The germline gives CDR1 MGHRA, CDR2 YSYEKL. The CDR3 reads CASSPEPQGGKNIQYF. DNA of the CDR3: TGCGCCAGCAGCCCTGAGCCACAGGGTGGCAAAAACATTCAGTACTTC.

The rearrangement uses TRBV29-1 and TRBJ2-7; 7 positions match TRBD2. Trimming at V came to 7 bases and at J to 0 bases, leaving 9 bases not matched to a gene. The CDR3 extends over 14 amino acids. Germline V gene lookup returns CDR1 SQVTM and CDR2 ANQGSEA. DNA of the CDR3: TGCAGCGCCCTTGGGGAGCGGGACTCCTACGAGCAGTACTTC. As protein: CSALGERDSYEQYF.

The genes are TRBV6-1 and TRBJ1-1; maybe TRBD1 (5 bases). The germline gives CDR1 MNHNS, CDR2 SASEGT. V dropped 3 bases and J dropped 0 bases, with 11 bases sitting between them. This CDR3 comprises 15 residues. CDR3 in amino acids: CASSDLDSLNTEAFF. For the CDR3, the DNA is TGTGCCAGCAGTGACCTAGACAGCCTGAACACTGAAGCTTTCTTT.

The gene calls are TRBV29-1 and TRBJ2-1, with TRBD2 matching 10 bases. CDR3 size: 14 residues. Germline V CDR1 and CDR2: SQVTM, ANQGSEA. V was clipped by 6 bases and J by 1 base; unmatched bases: 3. The chain's CDR3 is CSVQTSGSYNEQFF. CDR3 bases: TGCAGCGTCCAGACTAGCGGGTCCTACAATGAGCAGTTCTTC.

The chain combines TRBV5-6 with TRBJ2-6; D is uncertain. V was clipped by 0 bases and J by 0 bases, with 7 bases between them. This CDR3 has 16 residues. From germline, CDR1 is SGHDT and CDR2 YYEEEE. Written as DNA, the CDR3 is TGTGCCAGCAGCTTGGGTCCTTCCTCTGGGGCCAACGTCCTGACTTTC. Amino acid sequence: CASSLGPSSGANVLTF. The variable domain in full, completed from reference TRBV5-6 and TRBJ2-6, reads DAGVTQSPTHLIKTRGQQVTLRCSPKSGHDTVSWYQQALGQGPQFIFQYYEEEERQRGNFPDRFSGHQFPNYSSELNVNALLLGDSALYLCASSLGPSSGANVLTFGAGSRLTVL.

The rearrangement links TRBV27 to TRBJ2-7; the D gene is possibly TRBD1 (6 bases). V was trimmed by 5 bases and J by 3 bases, leaving 17 bases between them. This CDR3 region has 15 residues. CDR1 is MNHEY and CDR2 is SMNVEV in the germline V gene (reference sequence). CDR3 loop: CASSPPGQYLYEQYF. DNA for the CDR3: TGTGCCAGCAGTCCACCCGGACAGTACCTCTACGAGCAGTACTTC.

V gene TRBV30 combines with J gene TRBJ2-1; D possibly corresponds to TRBD2 (6 bases). V lost 3 bases and J lost 2, with 8 bases in between. Germline V lookup: CDR1 GTSNPN, CDR2 SVGIG (reference sequence). The CDR3 is made up of 13 amino acids. CDR3 loop: CAWRSGAYNEQFF. The CDR3 bases are TGTGCCTGGAGGTCGGGGGCCTACAATGAGCAGTTCTTC.

The chain couples TRBV28 to TRBJ1-5; 7 nucleotides line up with TRBD1. From germline, CDR1 is MDHEN and CDR2 SYDVKM. J was trimmed by 4 bases and V by 6 bases; bases with no gene match: 15. The CDR3 has 17 amino acids. This chain's CDR3 is CASSYRTGSLANQPQHF. Written as DNA, the CDR3 is TGTGCCAGCAGCTATAGGACAGGTAGTTTAGCTAATCAGCCCCAGCATTTT.

The rearrangement uses TRBV2 and TRBJ2-5; 8 bases align to TRBD2. V was clipped by 8 bases and J by 5 bases; unmatched bases: 13. From germline, CDR1 is SNHLY and CDR2 FYNNEI. The CDR3 consists of 15 residues. CDR3 bases: TGTGCCAGCGTTCTCTCAGCGGGAGACGTGGAGACCCAGTACTTC. This gives the protein CASVLSAGDVETQYF.

This chain joins TRBV9 and TRBJ1-1; a weak D match, TRBD1 (6 bases). V gave up 0 bases and J gave up 10 bases, with 10 bases separating them. Per germline, CDR1 SGDLS and CDR2 YYNGEE. This CDR3 spans 12 amino acids. Here the CDR3 reads CASSVGGRGAFF. The CDR3 DNA follows: TGTGCCAGCAGCGTAGGGGGCAGGGGAGCTTTCTTT. Looking up the rest from reference TRBV9 and TRBJ1-1 gives the full variable domain: DSGVTQTPKHLITATGQRVTLRCSPRSGDLSVYWYQQSLDQGLQFLIQYYNGEERAKGNILERFSAQQFPDLHSELNLSSLELGDSALYFCASSVGGRGAFFGQGTRLTVV.

This rearrangement joins TRBV27 to TRBJ1-1, with D unclear. The CDR3 is 11 residues long. V dropped 11 bases and J dropped 6 bases, with 13 bases sitting between them. Germline V lookup: CDR1 MNHEY, CDR2 SMNVEV (reference sequence). CDR3 amino acids: CASNYGAEAFF. The CDR3 nucleotides read TGTGCCTCTAACTACGGGGCTGAAGCTTTCTTT.

The V call is TRBV7-9, the J call TRBJ2-1; 7 bases align to TRBD2. The V segment lost 1 base and the J segment 6 bases; nucleotides outside the gene matches: 9. Germline lookup yields CDR1 SEHNR and CDR2 FQNEAQ (reference sequence). This CDR3 region has 16 residues. CDR3 sequence reads: CASSLVGREPLNEQFF. As DNA, the CDR3 is TGTGCCAGCAGCTTAGTGGGGCGGGAGCCCCTCAATGAGCAGTTCTTC.

V gene TRBV19 combines with J gene TRBJ2-7, with D possibly being TRBD2 (6 bases). The V gene's germline CDR1 is LNHDA and CDR2 SQIVND (reference sequence). CDR3 size: 14 residues. V shed 3 bases and J shed 5 bases, with 14 bases lying between them. CDR3 coding DNA: TGTGCCAGTAGTATGGTAGCGGCGCCTAACGAGCAGTACTTC. Amino acid sequence: CASSMVAAPNEQYF.

The chain recombines TRBV6-5 with TRBJ2-7, with D maybe TRBD2 (5 bases). V lost 6 bases, J lost 3 bases, and 15 bases lay in between. CDR1 and CDR2 from the germline V gene are MNHEY and SVGAGI. This CDR3 region has 14 residues. CDR3 nucleotide sequence: TGTGCCAGCAGCCCTAGCCTCTTCGGCTACGAGCAGTACTTC. Protein: CASSPSLFGYEQYF.

This chain connects TRBV2 to TRBJ2-7, with a possible D match to TRBD1 (5 bases). Germline CDR1 SNHLY, CDR2 FYNNEI. Trimming pared 6 bases from V and 2 bases from J, leaving 23 bases between. There are 17 residues in the CDR3. The CDR3, as DNA: TGTGCCAGCAGGGGGCTGATGTCGGGTGACCTCCCCTACGAGCAGTACTTC. As protein: CASRGLMSGDLPYEQYF.